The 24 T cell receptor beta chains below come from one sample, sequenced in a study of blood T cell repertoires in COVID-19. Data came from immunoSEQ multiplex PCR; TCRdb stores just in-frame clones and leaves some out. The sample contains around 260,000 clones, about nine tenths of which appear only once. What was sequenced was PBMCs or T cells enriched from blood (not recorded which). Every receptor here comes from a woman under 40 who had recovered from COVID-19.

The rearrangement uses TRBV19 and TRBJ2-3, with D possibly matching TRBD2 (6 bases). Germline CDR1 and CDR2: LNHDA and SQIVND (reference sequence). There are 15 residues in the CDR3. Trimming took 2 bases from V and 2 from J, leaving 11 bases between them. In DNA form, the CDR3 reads TGTGCCAGTAGTATACAGGGACTGTACACAGATACGCAGTATTTT. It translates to CASSIQGLYTDTQYF. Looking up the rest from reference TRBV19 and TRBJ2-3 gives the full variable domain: DGGITQSPKYLFRKEGQNVTLSCEQNLNHDAMYWYRQDPGQGLRLIYYSQIVNDFQKGDIAEGYSVSREKKESFPLTVTSAQKNPTAFYLCASSIQGLYTDTQYFGPGTRLTVL.

The CDR3 region is CASSRLAGEGTGELFF. The CDR3 DNA reads TGTGCCAGCAGTAGACTAGCGGGAGAAGGCACCGGGGAGCTGTTTTTT. The rearrangement joins TRBV27 to TRBJ2-2; 12 bases align to TRBD2. Losses at the gene ends were 5 bases for V and 4 bases for J; bases not matched to a gene: 5. Germline values: CDR1 MNHEY, CDR2 SMNVEV (reference sequence). The CDR3 covers 16 residues.

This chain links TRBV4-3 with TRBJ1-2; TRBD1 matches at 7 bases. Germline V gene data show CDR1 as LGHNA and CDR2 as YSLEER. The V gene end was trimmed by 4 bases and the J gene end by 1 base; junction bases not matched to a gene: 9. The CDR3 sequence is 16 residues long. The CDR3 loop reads CASSPRRGLDNYGYTF. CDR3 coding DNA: TGCGCCAGCAGCCCTCGTAGGGGGCTCGATAACTATGGCTACACCTTC.

The CDR3 DNA reads as TGTGCCAGCAGAGAGACAGGGGGGGTTACGAACACTGAAGCTTTCTTT. Its protein is CASRETGGVTNTEAFF. This chain joins TRBV7-2 and TRBJ1-1, with TRBD1 matching over 9 bases. The V gene end was trimmed by 6 bases and the J gene end by 1 base; junction bases not matched to a gene: 9. This CDR3 spans 16 amino acids. The germline CDR1 and CDR2 sequences are SGHTA and FQGNSA.

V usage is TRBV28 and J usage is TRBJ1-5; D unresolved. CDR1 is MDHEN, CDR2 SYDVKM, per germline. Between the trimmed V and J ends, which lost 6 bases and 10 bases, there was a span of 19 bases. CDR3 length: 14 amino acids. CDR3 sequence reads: CASRPMFWFYPQHF. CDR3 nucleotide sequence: TGTGCCAGCAGGCCGATGTTCTGGTTCTACCCCCAGCATTTT.

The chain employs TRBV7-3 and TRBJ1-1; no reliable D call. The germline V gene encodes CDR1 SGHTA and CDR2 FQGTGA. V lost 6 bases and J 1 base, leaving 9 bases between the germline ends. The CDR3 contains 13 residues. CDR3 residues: CASRNTWNTEAFF. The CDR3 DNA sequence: TGTGCCAGCAGGAATACATGGAACACTGAAGCTTTCTTT.

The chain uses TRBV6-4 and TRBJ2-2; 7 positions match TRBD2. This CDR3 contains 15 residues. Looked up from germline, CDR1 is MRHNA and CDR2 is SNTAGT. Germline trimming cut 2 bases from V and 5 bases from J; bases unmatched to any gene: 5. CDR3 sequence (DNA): TGTGCCAGCAGTGACGCGGGACTACCAACCGGGGAGCTGTTTTTT. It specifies CASSDAGLPTGELFF.

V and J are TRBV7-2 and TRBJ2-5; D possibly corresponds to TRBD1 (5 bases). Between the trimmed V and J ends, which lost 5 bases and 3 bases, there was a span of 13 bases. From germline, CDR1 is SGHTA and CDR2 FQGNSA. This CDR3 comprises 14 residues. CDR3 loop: CASSHGHAKETQYF. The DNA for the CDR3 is TGTGCCAGCAGCCATGGACACGCAAAAGAGACCCAGTACTTC. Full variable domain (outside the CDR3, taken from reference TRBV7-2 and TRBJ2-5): GAGVSQSPSNKVTEKGKDVELRCDPISGHTALYWYRQSLGQGLEFLIYFQGNSAPDKSGLPSDRFSAERTGGSVSTLTIQRTQQEDSAVYLCASSHGHAKETQYFGPGTRLLVL.

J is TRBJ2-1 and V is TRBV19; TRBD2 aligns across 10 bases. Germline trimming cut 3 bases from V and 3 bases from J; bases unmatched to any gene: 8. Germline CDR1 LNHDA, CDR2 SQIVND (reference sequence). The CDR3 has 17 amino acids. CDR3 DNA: TGTGCCAGTAGTATTATGAAGGTAGCGGGGGGCTACAATGAGCAGTTCTTC. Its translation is CASSIMKVAGGYNEQFF.

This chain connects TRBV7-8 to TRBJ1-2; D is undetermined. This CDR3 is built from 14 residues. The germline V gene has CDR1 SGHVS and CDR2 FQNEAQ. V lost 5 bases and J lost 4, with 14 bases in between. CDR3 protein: CASSAQLPLYGYTF. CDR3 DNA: TGTGCCAGCAGCGCACAGCTCCCTCTCTATGGCTACACCTTC.

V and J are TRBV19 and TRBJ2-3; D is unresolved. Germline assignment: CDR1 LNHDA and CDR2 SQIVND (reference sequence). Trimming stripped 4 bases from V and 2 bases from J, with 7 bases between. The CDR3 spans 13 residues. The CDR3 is CASSSRITDTQYF. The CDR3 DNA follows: TGTGCCAGTAGTAGCAGGATCACAGATACGCAGTATTTT.

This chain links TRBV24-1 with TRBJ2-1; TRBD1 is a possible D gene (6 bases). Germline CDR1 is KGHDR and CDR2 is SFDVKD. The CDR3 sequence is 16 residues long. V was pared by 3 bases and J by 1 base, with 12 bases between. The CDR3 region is CATSDRTAKSYNEQFF. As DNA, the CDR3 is TGTGCCACCAGTGATAGGACAGCAAAGTCCTACAATGAGCAGTTCTTC.

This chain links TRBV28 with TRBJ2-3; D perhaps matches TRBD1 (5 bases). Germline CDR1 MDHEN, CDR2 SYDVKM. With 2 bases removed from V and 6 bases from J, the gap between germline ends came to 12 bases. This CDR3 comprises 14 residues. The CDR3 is CASSLNKKGDTQYF. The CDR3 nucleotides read TGTGCCAGCAGTTTAAATAAAAAGGGGGATACGCAGTATTTT.

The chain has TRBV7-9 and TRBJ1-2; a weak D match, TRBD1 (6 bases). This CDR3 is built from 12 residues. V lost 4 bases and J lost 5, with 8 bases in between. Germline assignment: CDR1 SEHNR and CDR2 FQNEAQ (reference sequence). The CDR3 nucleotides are TGTGCCAGCAGCTCGGACAGTTATGGCTACACCTTC. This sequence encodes CASSSDSYGYTF.

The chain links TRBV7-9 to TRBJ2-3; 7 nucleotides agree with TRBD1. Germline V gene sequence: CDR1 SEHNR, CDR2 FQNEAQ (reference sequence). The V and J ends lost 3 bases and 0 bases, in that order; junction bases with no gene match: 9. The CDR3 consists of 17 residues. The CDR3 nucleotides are TGTGCCAGCAGCTTTGGTCCAGGACAGGCAAGCACAGATACGCAGTATTTT. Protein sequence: CASSFGPGQASTDTQYF.

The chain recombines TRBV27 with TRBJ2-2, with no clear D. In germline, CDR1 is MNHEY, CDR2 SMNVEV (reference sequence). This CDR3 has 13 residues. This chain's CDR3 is CGSSVLNTGELFF. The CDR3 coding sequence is TGTGGATCTAGTGTGCTGAACACCGGGGAGCTGTTTTTT.

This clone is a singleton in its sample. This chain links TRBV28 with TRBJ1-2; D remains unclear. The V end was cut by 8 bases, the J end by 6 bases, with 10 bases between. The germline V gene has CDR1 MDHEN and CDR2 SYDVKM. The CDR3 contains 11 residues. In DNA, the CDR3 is TGTGCCAGCCGACTTTTTAATGGCTACACCTTC. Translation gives CASRLFNGYTF.

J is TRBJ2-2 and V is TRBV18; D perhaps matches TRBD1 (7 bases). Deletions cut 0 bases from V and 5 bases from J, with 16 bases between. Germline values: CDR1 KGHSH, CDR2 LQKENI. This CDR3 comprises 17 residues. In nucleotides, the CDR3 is TGTGCCAGCTCACCACCGAGACAGGGCGGGGAAACCGGGGAGCTGTTTTTT. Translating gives CASSPPRQGGETGELFF. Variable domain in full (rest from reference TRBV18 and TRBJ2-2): NAGVMQNPRHLVRRRGQEARLRCSPMKGHSHVYWYRQLPEEGLKFMVYLQKENIIDESGMPKERFSAEFPKEGPSILRIQQVVRGDSAAYFCASSPPRQGGETGELFFGEGSRLTVL.

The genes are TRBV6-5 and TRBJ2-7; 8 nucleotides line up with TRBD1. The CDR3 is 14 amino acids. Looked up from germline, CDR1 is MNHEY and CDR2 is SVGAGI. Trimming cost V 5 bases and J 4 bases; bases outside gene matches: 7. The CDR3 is CASSPGQAPYEQYF. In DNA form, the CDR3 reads TGTGCCAGCAGTCCGGGACAGGCCCCTTACGAGCAGTACTTC.

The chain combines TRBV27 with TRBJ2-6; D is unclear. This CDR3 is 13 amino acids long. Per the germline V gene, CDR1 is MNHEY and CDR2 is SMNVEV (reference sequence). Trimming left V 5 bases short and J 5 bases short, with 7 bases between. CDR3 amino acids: CASSLNWANVLTF. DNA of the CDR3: TGTGCCAGCAGTCTAAATTGGGCCAACGTCCTGACTTTC.

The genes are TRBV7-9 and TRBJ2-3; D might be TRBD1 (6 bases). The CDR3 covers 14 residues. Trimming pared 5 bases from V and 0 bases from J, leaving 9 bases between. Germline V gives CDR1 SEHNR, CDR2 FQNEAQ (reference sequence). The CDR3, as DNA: TGTGCCAGCAGCCAAGACAGGAGCACAGATACGCAGTATTTT. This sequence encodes CASSQDRSTDTQYF.

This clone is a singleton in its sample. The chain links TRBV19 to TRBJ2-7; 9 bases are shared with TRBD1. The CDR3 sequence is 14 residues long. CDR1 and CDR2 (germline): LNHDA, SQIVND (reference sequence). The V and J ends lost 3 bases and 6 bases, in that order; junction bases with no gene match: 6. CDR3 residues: CASSIGDRDGEQYF. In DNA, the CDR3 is TGTGCCAGTAGTATTGGGGACAGGGACGGCGAGCAGTACTTC.

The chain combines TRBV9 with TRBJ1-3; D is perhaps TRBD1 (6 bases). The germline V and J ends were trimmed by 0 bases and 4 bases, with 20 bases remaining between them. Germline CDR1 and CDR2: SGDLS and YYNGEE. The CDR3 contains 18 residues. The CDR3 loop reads CASSVEPFRQESGNTIYF. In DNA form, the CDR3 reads TGTGCCAGCAGCGTAGAACCTTTTAGACAGGAGTCGGGAAACACCATATATTTT.

CDR3 amino acids: CASSQDWTGVDTQYF. CDR3 bases: TGTGCCAGCAGCCAAGATTGGACAGGGGTAGATACGCAGTATTTT. The chain is built from TRBV14 and TRBJ2-3; 9 bases match TRBD1. The ends lost 0 bases at V and 5 bases at J; junction bases unmatched: 3. The CDR3 runs to 15 residues. Germline CDR1 is SGHDN and CDR2 is FVKESK.